A selection of T cell receptor beta chains follows, all from one sample in a study of T cells in Graves' hyperthyroidism and ophthalmopathy. TCRdb recomputed calls from the multiplex PCR reads with MiXCR, one row per CDR3 protein. The repertoire has some 800,000 distinct CDR3 sequences, over 35% of them found once; the top ten carry approximately 8.7%. Sequencing used blood. All receptors derive from a man in his late teens or twenties with Graves' hyperthyroidism. The CDR3 runs from the conserved cysteine through the conserved F or W. Fields, in order: D gene, clone size, J gene, V gene, CDR3 protein, CDR3 DNA. The D gene is left open where the match is weak. Not all rows give a size; the values are once, few, many and, for expanded clones, a class.

D gene: .; clone size: few; J gene: TRBJ1-3; V gene: TRBV6-5; CDR3 protein: CASRRDQTSGNTIYF; CDR3 DNA: TGTGCCAGCAGACGAGACCAAACCTCTGGAAACACCATATATTTT
D gene: .; clone size: few; J gene: TRBJ2-7; V gene: TRBV7-9; CDR3 protein: CASSQGPGGFYEQYF; CDR3 DNA: TGCGCCAGCAGCCAAGGACCCGGGGGATTCTACGAGCAGTACTTC
D gene: TRBD2; clone size: many; J gene: TRBJ2-7; V gene: TRBV9; CDR3 protein: CASSAGGGRAVYEQYF; CDR3 DNA: TGTGCCAGCAGCGCCGGAGGAGGGAGGGCCGTCTACGAGCAGTACTTC
D gene: TRBD1; clone size: .; J gene: TRBJ1-1; V gene: TRBV5-6; CDR3 protein: CASSLGTGDVGTEAFF; CDR3 DNA: TGTGCCAGCAGCTTGGGGACAGGGGACGTCGGCACTGAAGCTTTCTTT
D gene: TRBD1; clone size: few; J gene: TRBJ2-5; V gene: TRBV20-1; CDR3 protein: CSAQSSQGAVETQYF; CDR3 DNA: TGCAGTGCTCAAAGTTCCCAGGGGGCGGTGGAGACCCAGTACTTC
D gene: .; clone size: .; J gene: TRBJ1-1; V gene: TRBV7-8; CDR3 protein: CASSDGWGTEAFF; CDR3 DNA: TGTGCCAGCAGCGATGGATGGGGCACTGAAGCTTTCTTT
D gene: .; clone size: .; J gene: TRBJ2-7; V gene: TRBV2; CDR3 protein: CASSEPLQREFYEQYF; CDR3 DNA: TGTGCCAGCAGTGAACCCCTACAGAGAGAATTTTACGAGCAGTACTTC
D gene: TRBD1; clone size: .; J gene: TRBJ1-6; V gene: TRBV5-6; CDR3 protein: CASSLEEGATLHF; CDR3 DNA: TGTGCCAGCAGCTTGGAGGAGGGGGCGACCCTCCACTTT
D gene: .; clone size: few; J gene: TRBJ2-7; V gene: TRBV29-1; CDR3 protein: CSSLSTASYEQYF; CDR3 DNA: TGCAGCAGTTTATCGACAGCCTCCTACGAGCAGTACTTC
D gene: .; clone size: .; J gene: TRBJ2-3; V gene: TRBV6-1; CDR3 protein: CASRRYTDTQYF; CDR3 DNA: TGTGCCAGCAGAAGGTACACAGATACGCAGTATTTT
D gene: .; clone size: .; J gene: TRBJ1-5; V gene: TRBV19; CDR3 protein: CASSIDGGRSQPQHF; CDR3 DNA: TGTGCCAGTAGTATAGATGGGGGACGTTCTCAGCCCCAGCATTTT
D gene: TRBD1; clone size: many; J gene: TRBJ2-7; V gene: TRBV10-3; CDR3 protein: CAISGQGAVDEQYF; CDR3 DNA: TGTGCCATCAGTGGACAGGGGGCAGTCGACGAGCAGTACTTC
D gene: TRBD2; clone size: few; J gene: TRBJ2-2; V gene: TRBV7-8; CDR3 protein: CASSALLAGGPDTGELFF; CDR3 DNA: TGTGCCAGCAGCGCTCTACTAGCGGGGGGGCCGGACACCGGGGAGCTGTTTTTT
D gene: TRBD1; clone size: .; J gene: TRBJ1-2; V gene: TRBV10-3; CDR3 protein: CASSYRGFDYGYTF; CDR3 DNA: TGTGCCAGCAGTTACAGGGGGTTCGACTATGGCTACACCTTC
D gene: .; clone size: .; J gene: TRBJ1-2; V gene: TRBV6-1; CDR3 protein: CASSPISKVHGYTF; CDR3 DNA: TGTGCCAGCTCGCCGATCTCCAAAGTCCATGGCTACACCTTC
D gene: TRBD2; clone size: .; J gene: TRBJ2-7; V gene: TRBV20-1; CDR3 protein: CSAREPGRGASGALAEQYF; CDR3 DNA: TGCAGTGCTAGAGAACCGGGACGGGGGGCTAGCGGGGCCCTTGCTGAGCAGTACTTC
D gene: .; clone size: many; J gene: TRBJ2-7; V gene: TRBV19; CDR3 protein: CASSPGPISGEQYF; CDR3 DNA: TGTGCCAGTAGTCCGGGACCAATATCCGGCGAGCAGTACTTC
D gene: .; clone size: many; J gene: TRBJ2-2; V gene: TRBV2; CDR3 protein: CASRSYRDGELFF; CDR3 DNA: TGTGCCAGCAGATCATACAGGGACGGGGAGCTGTTTTTT